This T cell receptor beta chain came from a study of graft-versus-host responses after intestinal transplantation. Study-wide background: All of the recipients had induction that used anti-thymocyte globulin, then tacrolimus and steroids for roughly three years.

Some clones are missing from TCRdb's copy, which holds only in-frame ones; the method was immunoSEQ multiplex PCR. The sample shows 20,000 to 25,000 clones, roughly 95% of them seen only once. Findings and limits, study-wide: Individuals carrying graft-donor T cell macrochimerism showed high graft-versus-host to host-versus-graft clonal ratios in allografts. Early post-transplant declines in HvG were associated with peak levels of circulating GvH clones.

The CDR3 extends over 14 amino acids. Trimming stripped 6 bases from V and 1 base from J, with 10 bases between. CDR1 and CDR2 from the germline V gene are MNHEY and SMNVEV (reference sequence). With respect to this clone: Antigen specificity is unknown.

The TCR originated in a human patient who received an intestinal transplant, so some T cells may come from the graft donor. The J gene is TRBJ2-1, the V gene TRBV27; D is uncertain. The sample was PBMCs, taken 156 days after intestinal transplant. This CDR3 is CASRPSGSYNEQFF. In DNA, the CDR3 is TGTGCCAGCAGACCCAGTGGTTCCTACAATGAGCAGTTCTTC.